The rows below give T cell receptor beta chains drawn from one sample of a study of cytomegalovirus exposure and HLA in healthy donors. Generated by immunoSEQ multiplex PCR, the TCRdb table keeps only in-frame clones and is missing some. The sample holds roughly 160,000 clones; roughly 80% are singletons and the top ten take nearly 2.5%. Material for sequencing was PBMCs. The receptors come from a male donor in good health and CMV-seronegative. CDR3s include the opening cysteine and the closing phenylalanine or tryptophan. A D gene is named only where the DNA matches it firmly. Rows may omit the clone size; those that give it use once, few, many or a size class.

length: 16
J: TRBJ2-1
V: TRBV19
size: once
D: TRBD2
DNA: TGTGCCAGTAGTCTGGTAAGCGGGAGCTCCTACAATGAGCAGTTCTTC
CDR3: CASSLVSGSSYNEQFF

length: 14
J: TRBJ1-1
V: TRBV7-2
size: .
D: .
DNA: TGTGCCAGCAGCTTAGACAGGGTAGTTACTGAAGCTTTCTTT
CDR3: CASSLDRVVTEAFF

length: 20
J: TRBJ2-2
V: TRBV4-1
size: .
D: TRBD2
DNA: TGCGCCAGCAGCCAACTAAGCGCAGGGACTAGCGGGGGGAACACCGGGGAGCTGTTTTTT
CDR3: CASSQLSAGTSGGNTGELFF

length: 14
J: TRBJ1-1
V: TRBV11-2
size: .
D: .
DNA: TGTGCCAGCAGAGTCGGACACCTGAACACTGAAGCTTTCTTT
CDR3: CASRVGHLNTEAFF

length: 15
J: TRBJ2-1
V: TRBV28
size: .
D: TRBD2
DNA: TGTGCCAGCAGGAAGACTAGCGGGGCCTACAATGAGCAGTTCTTC
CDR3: CASRKTSGAYNEQFF

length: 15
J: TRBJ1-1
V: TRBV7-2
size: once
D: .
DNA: TGTGCCAGCAGCTTAGTACAGGGAGGGGGGCTGGACGCTTTCTTT
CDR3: CASSLVQGGGLDAFF

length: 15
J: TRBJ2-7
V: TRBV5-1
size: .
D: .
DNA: TGCGCCAGCAGCTCCTTTGGGGCGTCGGACTACGAGCAGTACTTC
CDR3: CASSSFGASDYEQYF

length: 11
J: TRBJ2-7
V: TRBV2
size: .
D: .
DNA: TGTGCCAGCAGGACGGGGGACGAGCAGTACTTC
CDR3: CASRTGDEQYF

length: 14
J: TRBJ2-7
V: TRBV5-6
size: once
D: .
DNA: TGTGCCAGCAGCTTGGCCCCAGGGTCTCTCGAGCAGTACTTC
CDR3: CASSLAPGSLEQYF

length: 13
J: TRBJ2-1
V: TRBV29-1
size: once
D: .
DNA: TGCAGCGTACAGGAGATCTCCTACAATGAGCAGTTCTTC
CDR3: CSVQEISYNEQFF

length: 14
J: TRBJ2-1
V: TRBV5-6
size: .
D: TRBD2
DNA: TGTGCCAGCAGCTTGATCTGGACTAGCAATGAGCAGTTCTTC
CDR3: CASSLIWTSNEQFF

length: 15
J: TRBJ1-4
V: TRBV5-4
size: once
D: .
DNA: TGTGCCAGCAGCTTAAAGACAGGTTACGATGAAAAACTGTTTTTT
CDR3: CASSLKTGYDEKLFF

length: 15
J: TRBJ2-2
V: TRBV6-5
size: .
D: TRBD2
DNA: TGTGCCAGCACCGTAGCGGGAGGGCTCACCGGGGAGCTGTTTTTT
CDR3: CASTVAGGLTGELFF

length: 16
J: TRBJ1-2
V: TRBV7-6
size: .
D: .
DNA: TGTGCCAGCAGCTTAGAGACACCGCCGGGAGCCTATGGCTACACCTTC
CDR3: CASSLETPPGAYGYTF

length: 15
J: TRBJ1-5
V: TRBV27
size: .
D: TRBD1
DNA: TGTGCCAGCAGCGGACAGGGACGAGTCAATCAGCCCCAGCATTTT
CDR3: CASSGQGRVNQPQHF

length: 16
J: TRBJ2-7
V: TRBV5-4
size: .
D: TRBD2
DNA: TGTGCCAGCAGCTCCAAGGCAGCGGGGGGGCCCGACGAGCAGTACTTC
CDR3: CASSSKAAGGPDEQYF

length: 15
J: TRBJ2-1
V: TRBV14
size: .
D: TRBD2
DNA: TGTGCCAGCAGCCAAGCTTTGGCGGGAGTAATTGAGCAGTTCTTC
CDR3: CASSQALAGVIEQFF

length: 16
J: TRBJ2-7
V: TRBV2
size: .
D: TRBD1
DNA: TGTGCCAGCAGTACCCAACCAGGGGGCTCAAGGTACGAGCAGTACTTC
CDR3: CASSTQPGGSRYEQYF

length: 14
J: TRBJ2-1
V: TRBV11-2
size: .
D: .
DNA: TGTGCCAGCAGGACCTCCGGACTCAACAATGAGCAGTTCTTC
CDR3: CASRTSGLNNEQFF

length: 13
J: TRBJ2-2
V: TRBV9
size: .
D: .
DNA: TGTGCCAGCAGGGAGACTGGTACCGGGGAGCTGTTTTTT
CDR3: CASRETGTGELFF

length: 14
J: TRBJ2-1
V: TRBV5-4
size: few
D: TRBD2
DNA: TGTGCCAGCTCCTTGACTAGCGGGGGGACTAATCCGTTCTTC
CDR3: CASSLTSGGTNPFF

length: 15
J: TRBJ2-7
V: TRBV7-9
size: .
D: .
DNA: TGTGCCAGCAGCGTCGCAGAGGGTTTGCCCTACGAGCAGTACTTC
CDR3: CASSVAEGLPYEQYF

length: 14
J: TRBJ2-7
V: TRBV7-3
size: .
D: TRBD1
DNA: TGTGCCAGCAGCCCTCGGACAGGGAGCCACGAGCAGTACTTC
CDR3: CASSPRTGSHEQYF

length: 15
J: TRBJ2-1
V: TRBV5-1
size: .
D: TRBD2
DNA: TGCGCCAGCAGCGAGACTAGCGGGATTTTGAATGAGCAGTTCTTC
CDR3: CASSETSGILNEQFF

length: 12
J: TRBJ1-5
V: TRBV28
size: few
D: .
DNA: TGTGCCAGCAGCTTCAACGACAGACCCCAGCATTTT
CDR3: CASSFNDRPQHF

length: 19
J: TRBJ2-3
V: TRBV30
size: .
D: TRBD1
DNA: TGTGCCTGGAGTGTACGGGGACAGGTTATGGCAGGCCGCACAGATACGCAGTATTTT
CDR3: CAWSVRGQVMAGRTDTQYF

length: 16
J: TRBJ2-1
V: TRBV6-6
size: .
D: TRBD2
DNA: TGTGCCAGCAGTCCCAACAGCGGGAGTGGGTATAATGAGCAGTTCTTC
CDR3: CASSPNSGSGYNEQFF

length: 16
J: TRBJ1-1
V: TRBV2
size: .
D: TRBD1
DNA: TGTGCCAGCACCCTAGAGGGGACAGGGTTGAACACTGAAGCTTTCTTT
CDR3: CASTLEGTGLNTEAFF

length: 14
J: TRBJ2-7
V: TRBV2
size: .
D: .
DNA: TGTGCCAGCACCGAGGAGGACAGTTCCTACGAGCAGTACTTC
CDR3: CASTEEDSSYEQYF

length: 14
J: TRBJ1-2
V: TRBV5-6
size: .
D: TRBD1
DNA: TGTGCCAGCAGCTGGGGAGACAGGGTCTATGGCTACACCTTC
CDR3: CASSWGDRVYGYTF

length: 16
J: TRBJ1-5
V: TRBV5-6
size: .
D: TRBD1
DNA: TGTGCCAGCAGCTTGGGCAGGGGGATGGGCAATCAGCCCCAGCATTTT
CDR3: CASSLGRGMGNQPQHF

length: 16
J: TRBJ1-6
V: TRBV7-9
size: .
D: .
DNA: TGTGCCAGCAGCCCTAGAGGGGACTCGGTTAATTCACCCCTCCACTTT
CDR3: CASSPRGDSVNSPLHF

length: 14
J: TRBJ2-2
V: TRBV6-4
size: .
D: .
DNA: TGTGCCAGCACCACAGACGGGAACACCGGGGAGCTGTTTTTT
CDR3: CASTTDGNTGELFF

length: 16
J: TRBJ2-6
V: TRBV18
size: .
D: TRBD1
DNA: TGTGCCAGCTCACGGGACAGGGGTTTGGGGGCCAACGTCCTGACTTTC
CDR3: CASSRDRGLGANVLTF

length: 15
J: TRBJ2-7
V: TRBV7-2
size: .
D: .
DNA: TGTGCCAGCAGCTTAGTTCCCGGGAAGTACTACGAGCAGTACTTC
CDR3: CASSLVPGKYYEQYF

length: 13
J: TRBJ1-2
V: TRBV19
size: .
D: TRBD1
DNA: TGTGCCAGTAGTTCTTGGGACAGGGTTGGCTACACCTTC
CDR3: CASSSWDRVGYTF

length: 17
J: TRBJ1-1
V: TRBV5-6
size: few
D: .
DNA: TGTGCCAGCAGCACTTGGGGAATACAGGTCCTGAACACTGAAGCTTTCTTT
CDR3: CASSTWGIQVLNTEAFF

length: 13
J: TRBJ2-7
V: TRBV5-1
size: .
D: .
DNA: TGCGCCAGCAGCAGCCAGGCATCCTACGAGCAGTACTTC
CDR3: CASSSQASYEQYF

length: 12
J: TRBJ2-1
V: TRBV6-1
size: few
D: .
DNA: TGTGCCAGCTCGGACAAATACAATGAGCAGTTCTTC
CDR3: CASSDKYNEQFF

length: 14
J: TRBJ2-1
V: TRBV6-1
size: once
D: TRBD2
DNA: TGTAGTGTAGCGGGGAGAGTTTCCTACAATGAGCAGTTCTTC
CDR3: CSVAGRVSYNEQFF

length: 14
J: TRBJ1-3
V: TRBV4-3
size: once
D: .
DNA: TGCGCCAGCAGCCAAGATGTCGGCGGCCGGTCCATATATTTT
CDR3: CASSQDVGGRSIYF

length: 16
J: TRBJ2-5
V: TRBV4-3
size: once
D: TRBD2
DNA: TGCGCCAGCAGCCGGGAACTAGCGGACCCCAGAGAGACCCAGTACTTC
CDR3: CASSRELADPRETQYF

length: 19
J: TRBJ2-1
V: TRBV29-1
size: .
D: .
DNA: TGCAGCGTTGATAAGGAGCTCCCAAGAAGGAGGGAGGCTAGGAATGAGCAGTTCTTC
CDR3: CSVDKELPRRREARNEQFF

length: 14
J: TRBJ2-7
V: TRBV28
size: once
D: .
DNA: TGTGCCAGCCAAATAAGGCGGGAACCCTACGAGCAGTACTTC
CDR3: CASQIRREPYEQYF